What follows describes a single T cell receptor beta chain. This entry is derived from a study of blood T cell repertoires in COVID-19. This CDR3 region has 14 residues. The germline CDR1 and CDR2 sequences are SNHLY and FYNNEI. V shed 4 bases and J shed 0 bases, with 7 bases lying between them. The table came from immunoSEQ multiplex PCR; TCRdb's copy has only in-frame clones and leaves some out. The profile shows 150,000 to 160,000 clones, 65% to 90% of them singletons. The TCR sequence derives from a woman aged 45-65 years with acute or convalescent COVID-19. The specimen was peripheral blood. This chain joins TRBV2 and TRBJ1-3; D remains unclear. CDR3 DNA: TGTGCCAGCAGTGTGGGCAGCTCTGGAAACACCATATATTTT. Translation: CASSVGSSGNTIYF.